The clone carrying this T cell receptor (beta chain) appeared once. The repertoire was sequenced with immunoSEQ multiplex PCR; TCRdb's copy has only in-frame clones and lacks some. Of about 49,000 clones listed, roughly 92% were seen once; the top ten hold about 3.9%. This sample stems from a study of technical replicates of blood from several donors. This TCR was sampled from a human donor in good health. Some clones in this sample may be carry-over from other donors' samples. What was sequenced was PBMCs.

The CDR3 loop is CASSSGDSQETQYF. The DNA for the CDR3 is TGCGCCAGCAGCTCGGGGGACTCGCAAGAGACCCAGTACTTC. This chain links TRBV5-1 with TRBJ2-5, with D perhaps matching TRBD2 (6 bases). V shed 3 bases and J shed 2 bases, with 11 bases lying between them. The CDR3 is 14 amino acids. The germline gives CDR1 SGHRS, CDR2 YFSETQ.